This entry lists 8 T cell receptor beta chains sequenced from one sample in a study of T cell responses to AZD1222 COVID-19 vaccine. Profiling relied on immunoSEQ multiplex PCR, and the TCRdb table lists in-frame clones only, not all of them. The sample has around 90,000 clones, 70% to 90% seen once. This specimen was peripheral blood, taken on day 0 of AZD1222 vaccination. The origin of the receptors is an adult in good health.

The gene calls are TRBV7-9 and TRBJ2-2; D call uncertain. The ends were cut back, 5 bases at V and 0 bases at J, with 13 bases in the middle. Germline V lookup: CDR1 SEHNR, CDR2 FQNEAQ (reference sequence). The CDR3 consists of 16 residues. The CDR3 DNA reads TGTGCCAGCAGCCCCCCGCTCGCCGCGAACACCGGGGAGCTGTTTTTT. Translation gives CASSPPLAANTGELFF.

The chain uses TRBV19 and TRBJ2-5; D uncertain. The CDR3 has 13 amino acids. CDR1 is LNHDA and CDR2 is SQIVND in the germline V gene (reference sequence). V was shortened by 3 bases and J by 5 bases, with 10 bases between the two germline ends. CDR3 amino acids: CASSIANAETQYF. The CDR3 nucleotides read TGTGCCAGTAGTATCGCAAATGCTGAGACCCAGTACTTC.

This clone appeared a single time. The J gene is TRBJ1-6, the V gene TRBV7-3; D unresolved. Germline CDR1 is SGHTA and CDR2 is FQGTGA. This CDR3 spans 19 amino acids. With 5 bases removed from V and 2 bases from J, the gap between germline ends came to 22 bases. CDR3 sequence: CASSPNLGPLAPYNSPLHF. CDR3 nucleotides: TGTGCCAGCAGCCCGAATCTGGGCCCCCTGGCTCCCTATAATTCACCCCTCCACTTT. Full variable domain (missing parts from reference TRBV7-3 and TRBJ1-6): GAGVSQTPSNKVTEKGKYVELRCDPISGHTALYWYRQSLGQGPEFLIYFQGTGAADDSGLPNDRFFAVRPEGSVSTLKIQRTERGDSAVYLCASSPNLGPLAPYNSPLHFGNGTRLTVT.

The chain couples TRBV27 to TRBJ2-7; TRBD2 is a possible D gene (6 bases). This CDR3 is built from 14 residues. Between the trimmed V and J ends, which lost 6 bases and 1 base, there was a span of 13 bases. Germline assignment: CDR1 MNHEY and CDR2 SMNVEV (reference sequence). The CDR3 sequence: CASRSLGGSYEQYF. Written as DNA, the CDR3 is TGTGCCAGCAGGTCGCTGGGGGGTTCCTACGAGCAGTACTTC.

The chain joins TRBV28 to TRBJ1-1; D perhaps matches TRBD1 (5 bases). Per the germline V gene, CDR1 is MDHEN and CDR2 is SYDVKM. The CDR3 spans 12 residues. Trimming took off 6 bases at V and 1 base at J, with 6 bases between the two ends. The CDR3: CASRGGNTEAFF. The CDR3 bases are TGTGCCAGCAGGGGGGGGAACACTGAAGCTTTCTTT.

The genes are TRBV28 and TRBJ1-3; a possible D gene is TRBD1 (6 bases). Germline loops: CDR1 MDHEN, CDR2 SYDVKM. Trimming took 6 bases from V and 0 from J, leaving 12 bases between them. CDR3 length equals 15 residues. The chain's CDR3 is CASSLTGNSGNTIYF. DNA for the CDR3: TGTGCCAGCAGCCTCACAGGGAACTCTGGAAACACCATATATTTT.

The chain couples TRBV4-1 to TRBJ1-6, with TRBD1 identical over 9 bases. The ends lost 4 bases at V and 5 bases at J; junction bases unmatched: 9. CDR1 MGHRA and CDR2 YSYEKL come from the germline V gene. The CDR3 is 17 residues long. The CDR3 nucleotides are TGCGCCAGCAGCCCGGACAGGGGATCGGTCAATAATTCACCCCTCCACTTT. Amino acids: CASSPDRGSVNNSPLHF.

The chain couples TRBV29-1 to TRBJ2-1; 8 bases are shared with TRBD1. The ends lost 6 bases at V and 6 bases at J; junction bases unmatched: 10. The length of the CDR3 is 14 residues. CDR1 and CDR2 (germline): SQVTM, ANQGSEA. This CDR3 reads CSVAGQGLLNEQFF. As DNA, the CDR3 is TGCAGCGTCGCCGGACAGGGACTCCTCAATGAGCAGTTCTTC.